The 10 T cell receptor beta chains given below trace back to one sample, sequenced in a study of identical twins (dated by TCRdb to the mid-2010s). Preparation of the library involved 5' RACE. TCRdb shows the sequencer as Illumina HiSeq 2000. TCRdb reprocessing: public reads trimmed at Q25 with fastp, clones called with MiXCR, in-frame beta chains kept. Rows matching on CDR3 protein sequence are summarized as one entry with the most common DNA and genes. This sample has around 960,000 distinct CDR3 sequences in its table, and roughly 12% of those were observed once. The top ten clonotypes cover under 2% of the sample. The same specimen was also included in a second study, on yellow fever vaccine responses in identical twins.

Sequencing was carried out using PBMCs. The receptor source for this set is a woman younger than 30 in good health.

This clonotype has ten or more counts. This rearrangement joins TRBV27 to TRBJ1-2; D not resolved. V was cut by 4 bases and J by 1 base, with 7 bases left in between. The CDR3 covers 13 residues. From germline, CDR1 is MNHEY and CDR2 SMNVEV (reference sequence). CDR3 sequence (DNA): TGTGCCAGCAGTTCTCAATTTAACTATGGCTACACCTTC. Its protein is CASSSQFNYGYTF.

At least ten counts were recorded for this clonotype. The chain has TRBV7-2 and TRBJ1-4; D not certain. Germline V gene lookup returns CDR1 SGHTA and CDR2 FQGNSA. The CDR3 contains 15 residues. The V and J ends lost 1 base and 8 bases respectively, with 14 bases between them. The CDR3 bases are TGTGCCAGCAGCTTAGATTACGACCCGGGGGAAAAACTGTTTTTT. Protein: CASSLDYDPGEKLFF.

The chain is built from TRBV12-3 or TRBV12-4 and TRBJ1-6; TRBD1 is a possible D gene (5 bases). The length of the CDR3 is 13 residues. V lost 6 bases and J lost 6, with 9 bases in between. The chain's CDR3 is CASRGLSNSPLHF. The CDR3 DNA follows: TGTGCCAGCAGGGGGCTTAGTAATTCACCCCTCCACTTT.

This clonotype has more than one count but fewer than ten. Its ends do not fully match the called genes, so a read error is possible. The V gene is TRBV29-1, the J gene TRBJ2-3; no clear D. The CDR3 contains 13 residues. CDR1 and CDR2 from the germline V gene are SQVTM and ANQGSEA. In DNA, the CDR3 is TGCAGCGTTGACCCGGAGAACACAGATACACAGTATTTT. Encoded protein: CSVDPENTDTQYF.

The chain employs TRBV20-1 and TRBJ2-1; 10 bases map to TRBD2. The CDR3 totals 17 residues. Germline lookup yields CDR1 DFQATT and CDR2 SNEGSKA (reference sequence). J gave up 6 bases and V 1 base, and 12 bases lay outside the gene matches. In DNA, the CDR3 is TGCAGTGCTAGAGCCCCAGGGGCAGCGGGGGGGCCCAATGAGCAGTTCTTC. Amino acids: CSARAPGAAGGPNEQFF.

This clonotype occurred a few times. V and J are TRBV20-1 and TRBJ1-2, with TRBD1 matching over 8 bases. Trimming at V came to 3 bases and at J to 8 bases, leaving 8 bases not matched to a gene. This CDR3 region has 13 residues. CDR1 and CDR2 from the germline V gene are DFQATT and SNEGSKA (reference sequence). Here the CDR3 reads CSASRQGAYGYTF. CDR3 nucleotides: TGCAGTGCTAGTCGGCAGGGGGCTTACGGCTACACCTTC.

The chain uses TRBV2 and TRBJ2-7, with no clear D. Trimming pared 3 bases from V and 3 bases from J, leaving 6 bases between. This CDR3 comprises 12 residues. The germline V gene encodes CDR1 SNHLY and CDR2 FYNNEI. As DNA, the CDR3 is TGTGCCAGCAGTGACAGGCTCTACGAGCAGTACTTC. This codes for CASSDRLYEQYF.

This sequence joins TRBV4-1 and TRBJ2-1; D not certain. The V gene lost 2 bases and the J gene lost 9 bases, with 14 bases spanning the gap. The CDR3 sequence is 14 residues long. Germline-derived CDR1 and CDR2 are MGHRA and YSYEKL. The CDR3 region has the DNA TGCGCCAGCAGCCAACCGCGAGGCGAGGCTGAGCAGTTCTTC. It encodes CASSQPRGEAEQFF.

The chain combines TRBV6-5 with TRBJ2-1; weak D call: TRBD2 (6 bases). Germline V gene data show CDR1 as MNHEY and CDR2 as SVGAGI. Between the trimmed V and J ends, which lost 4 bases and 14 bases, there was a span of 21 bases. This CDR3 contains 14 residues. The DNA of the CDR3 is TGTGCCAGCAGTTTTCCAGGCCCGGAGGAGGGCGAGTTCTTC. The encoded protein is CASSFPGPEEGEFF.

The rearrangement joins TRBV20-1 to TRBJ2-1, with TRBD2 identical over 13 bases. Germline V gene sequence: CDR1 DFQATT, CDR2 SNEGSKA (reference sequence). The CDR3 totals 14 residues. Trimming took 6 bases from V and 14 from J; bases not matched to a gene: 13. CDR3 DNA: TGCAGTGCCAGACCCGGACTAGCGGGAGAAGAGGAGTTCTTC. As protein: CSARPGLAGEEEFF.